This T cell receptor beta chain appears in the sequencing data of a study of T-cell reconstitution after alpha-beta-depleted transplantation in children. Broader study findings: After one year, T-cell counts and TCRbeta diversity mostly came from new T cells. By about two months after transplant, alpha-beta T cells reportedly arose from several hundred graft clones that had expanded. Certain patients had high TCRbeta diversity at day 60, and it came from recipient T cells and thymic progenitors that survived.

CDR3 length: 15 residues. The V end lost 7 bases, the J end lost 1 base, and 15 bases lay between the germline ends. Library preparation (for TCRbeta) was performed with unique molecular identifiers. MiXCR was run by TCRdb on the PCR reads, yielding one entry per CDR3 protein. The sample shows 250,000 to 300,000 distinct CDR3 sequences, roughly 7.8% of them seen only once. This clonotype was found many times. Its specificity is not known. The sequences come from peripheral blood, collected 360 days after TCRalphabeta/CD19-depleted stem cell transplant. V usage is TRBV12-3 or TRBV12-4 and J usage is TRBJ2-3; D gene uncertain. The receptor comes from a female patient between 2 and 15 years old who had a stem cell transplant for Fanconi anemia, so the T cells may come from the graft donor. CDR3 nucleotide sequence: TGTGCCAGCAACACAGATGGGGAAGGCACAGATACGCAGTATTTT. Translation: CASNTDGEGTDTQYF.